These 22 T cell receptor beta chains were sequenced from one sample in a study of regulatory T cells in long-lasting Graves disease. As to time point: newly diagnosed GD, antithyroid drugs for less than 3 months. PBMCs were the source of the RNA used for TCR sequencing. iRepertoire HTBI primers and Arm-PCR of CDR3 regions built TCR beta libraries. TCRdb recomputed calls from the multiplex PCR reads with MiXCR, one row per CDR3 protein. The sample has around 250,000 distinct CDR3 sequences; approximately 20% are singletons. These data also featured in a second study, about T cells in Graves' hyperthyroidism and ophthalmopathy.

Sequencing was performed on peripheral blood mononuclear cells (PBMCs), taken at new diagnosis, from a patient treated with antithyroid drugs. The source is a woman in her twenties or thirties with Graves disease.

This clonotype was seen repeatedly, ten times or more. The genes are TRBV3-1 and TRBJ1-1, with D hard to call. Germline-derived CDR1 and CDR2 are LGHDT and YNNKEL (reference sequence). V dropped 1 base and J dropped 3 bases, with 3 bases sitting between them. There are 12 residues in the CDR3. The CDR3 protein is CASSQVDTEAFF. CDR3 DNA sequence: TGTGCCAGCAGCCAAGTGGACACTGAAGCTTTCTTT.

This clonotype was observed at least ten times. The genes are TRBV18 and TRBJ2-5; 10 positions match TRBD2. There are 14 residues in the CDR3. Germline CDR1 reads KGHSH; CDR2 reads LQKENI. Trimming removed 8 bases from V and 3 bases from J; junction bases left unmatched: 6. CDR3 sequence: CASSPLAGEETQYF. CDR3 nucleotide sequence: TGTGCCAGCAGCCCTCTAGCGGGGGAAGAGACCCAGTACTTC.

In this sample, this clonotype turned up many times. The gene calls are TRBV5-1 and TRBJ2-3; D may be TRBD1 (6 bases). This CDR3 has 12 residues. Germline V gene sequence: CDR1 SGHRS, CDR2 YFSETQ. The germline V and J ends were trimmed by 9 bases and 12 bases, with 20 bases remaining between them. CDR3: CAIAPRTVPQYF. The DNA of the CDR3 is TGCGCCATCGCTCCCCGGACAGTTCCCCAGTATTTT.

This clonotype was recorded at least ten times. The V gene is TRBV20-1, the J gene TRBJ1-5; D remains ambiguous. CDR3 length: 14 residues. Trimming took 4 bases from V and 0 from J, leaving 10 bases between them. CDR1 and CDR2 from the germline V gene are DFQATT and SNEGSKA (reference sequence). The CDR3 coding sequence is TGCAGTGCTACGACGGATTATAGCAATCAGCCCCAGCATTTT. The encoded protein is CSATTDYSNQPQHF.

This clonotype was found many times. This chain links TRBV11-2 with TRBJ2-7, with 7 bases aligning to TRBD2. The germline V gene encodes CDR1 SGHAT and CDR2 FQNNGV. The CDR3 totals 15 residues. V dropped 0 bases and J dropped 3; count of bases not matched to a gene: 5. The CDR3, as DNA: TGTGCCAGCAGCTTAGATCCGGGACTACGCTACGAGCAGTACTTC. Amino acids: CASSLDPGLRYEQYF.

A word on this clonotype: At one boundary the junction diverges from the germline segment, which might be a read error. This chain links TRBV12-3 or TRBV12-4 with TRBJ1-2, with a tentative D call TRBD1 (5 bases). The CDR3 has 13 amino acids. CDR3 region: CPSSLQETYGYTF. DNA of the CDR3: TGTCCCAGCAGTTTACAGGAGACCTATGGCTACACCTTC.

The chain links TRBV9 to TRBJ2-7, with TRBD1 as a possible D gene (6 bases). V was shortened by 4 bases and J by 9 bases, with 20 bases between the two germline ends. The CDR3 has 14 residues. CDR1 and CDR2 from the germline V gene are SGDLS and YYNGEE. The CDR3 protein is CASSPGQRTEGQYF. The CDR3 coding sequence is TGTGCCAGCAGCCCAGGACAGCGGACGGAAGGGCAGTACTTC.

This clonotype occurred many times. The rearrangement links TRBV5-1 to TRBJ1-1, with D possibly TRBD1 on 6 matching bases. The CDR3 is 14 residues long. Germline-derived CDR1 and CDR2 are SGHRS and YFSETQ. Trimming shortened V by 1 base and J by 5 bases, and 12 bases separated the two germline ends. The CDR3 region is CASSLYRVGTEAFF. CDR3 sequence (DNA): TGCGCCAGCAGCTTGTACAGGGTTGGGACTGAAGCTTTCTTT.

This clonotype has ten or more counts. This chain connects TRBV4-1 to TRBJ2-2, with TRBD2 matching over 7 bases. The CDR3 is 16 amino acids. The trim removed 1 base at V and 3 bases at J, leaving 5 bases unmatched. Germline V gives CDR1 MGHRA, CDR2 YSYEKL. The CDR3 loop reads CASSQVTSRYTGELFF. CDR3 nucleotide sequence: TGCGCCAGCAGCCAAGTGACTAGCAGGTACACCGGGGAGCTGTTTTTT.

This clonotype was counted at least ten times. The chain carries TRBV9 and TRBJ1-6, with 8 bases matching TRBD1. The germline gives CDR1 SGDLS, CDR2 YYNGEE. With 0 bases clipped from V and 9 bases from J, the junction kept 5 bases outside the gene matches. The CDR3 spans 15 residues. This chain's CDR3 is CASSVVGQGGSPLHF. CDR3 nucleotide sequence: TGTGCCAGCAGCGTAGTAGGACAGGGCGGTTCACCCCTCCACTTT.

This clonotype occurred a few times. The chain carries TRBV5-1 and TRBJ1-3; no clear D gene. V shed 4 bases and J shed 0 bases, with 14 bases lying between them. This CDR3 has 16 amino acids. The germline CDR1 and CDR2 sequences are SGHRS and YFSETQ. The CDR3 DNA reads as TGCGCCAGCAGCCACATCGGACGGGACTCTGGAAACACCATATATTTT. Translated, it gives CASSHIGRDSGNTIYF.

The sample holds many counts of this clonotype. The genes are TRBV20-1 and TRBJ2-7; D is possibly TRBD2 (5 bases). Germline-derived CDR1 and CDR2 are DFQATT and SNEGSKA (reference sequence). This CDR3 has 11 residues. Trimming left V 7 bases short and J 3 bases short, with 10 bases between. The CDR3 is CSVLGSYEQYF. The CDR3 DNA reads as TGCAGTGTACTAGGTAGCTACGAGCAGTACTTC.

The table lists this clonotype with many counts. This chain joins TRBV5-1 and TRBJ1-1; D is ambiguous. The CDR3 consists of 14 residues. V gave up 0 bases and J gave up 3 bases, with 9 bases separating them. Germline assignment: CDR1 SGHRS and CDR2 YFSETQ. The CDR3 spells CASSLALYDTEAFF. DNA of the CDR3: TGCGCCAGCAGCTTGGCTTTGTATGACACTGAAGCTTTCTTT. The complete variable domain, with remaining parts taken from reference TRBV5-1 and TRBJ1-1, reads KAGVTQTPRYLIKTRGQQVTLSCSPISGHRSVSWYQQTPGQGLQFLFEYFSETQRNKGNFPGRFSGRQFSNSRSEMNVSTLELGDSALYLCASSLALYDTEAFFGQGTRLTVV.

V usage is TRBV15 and J usage is TRBJ2-6, with 8 bases lining up with TRBD1. CDR3 size: 18 residues. The germline V gene encodes CDR1 LNHNV and CDR2 YYDKDF (reference sequence). With V trimmed by 2 bases and J by 0 bases, 6 bases remained unmatched. This CDR3 reads CATSRYGQGASGANVLTF. The CDR3, as DNA: TGTGCCACCAGCAGATACGGACAGGGAGCCTCTGGGGCCAACGTCCTGACTTTC.

A word on this clonotype: A far larger clone lies a single base away; this is likely a read error. V and J are TRBV20-1 and TRBJ2-5; D unclear. The J call is doubtful: the DNA matches TRBJ2-7 better. The CDR3 has 13 residues. The germline V gene encodes CDR1 DFQATT and CDR2 SNEGSKA (reference sequence). For the CDR3, the DNA is TGCAGTGCTACGCGGCCTCGAGTCTCCGAGCAGTACTTC. This sequence encodes CSATRPRVSEQYF.

This clonotype was counted ten times or more. The chain employs TRBV20-1 and TRBJ2-5; D unclear. The V gene lost 0 bases and the J gene lost 5 bases, with 4 bases spanning the gap. Germline CDR1 is DFQATT and CDR2 is SNEGSKA (reference sequence). There are 11 residues in the CDR3. Written as DNA, the CDR3 is TGCAGTGCTAGAGAGCGGGAGACCCAGTACTTC. The encoded protein is CSARERETQYF.

This clonotype has a count of ten or more. V gene TRBV7-2 combines with J gene TRBJ2-7, with 8 nucleotides matching TRBD1. This CDR3 spans 14 amino acids. Germline lookup yields CDR1 SGHTA and CDR2 FQGNSA. Germline trimming cut 2 bases from V and 3 bases from J; bases unmatched to any gene: 3. CDR3 DNA sequence: TGTGCCAGCAGCTTATTCGGACAGGGCTACGAGCAGTACTTC. As protein: CASSLFGQGYEQYF.

This clonotype was observed a few times. A read error is possible here, since a much larger clone lies one base away. The chain is built from TRBV3-1 and TRBJ1-1; maybe TRBD1 (5 bases). CDR3 length equals 14 residues. Germline CDR1 reads LGHDT; CDR2 reads YNNKEL (reference sequence). CDR3 DNA: TGTGCCAGCAGCCAAGATCGAGCCGGGGCCGGAGCTTCCTTT. It encodes CASSQDRAGAGASF. Looking up the rest from reference TRBV3-1 and TRBJ1-1 gives the full variable domain: DTAVSQTPKYLVTQMGNDKSIKCEQNLGHDTMYWYKQDSKKFLKIMFSYNNKELIINETVPNRFSPKSPDKAHLNLHINSLELGDSAVYFCASSQDRAGAGASFGQGTRLTVV.

This clonotype was detected many times. This sequence joins TRBV20-1 and TRBJ1-2; 9 nucleotides align to TRBD1. V was pared by 5 bases and J by 4 bases, with 8 bases of the junction left unmatched. Germline CDR1 and CDR2: DFQATT and SNEGSKA (reference sequence). This CDR3 is 14 amino acids long. CDR3 sequence reads: CSAYQQGAIYGYTF. The CDR3, as DNA: TGCAGTGCTTACCAACAGGGGGCAATCTATGGCTACACCTTC.

This clonotype was counted at least ten times. This chain connects TRBV27 to TRBJ1-5; D is possibly TRBD1 (5 bases). The CDR3 length is 14 residues. Trimming cost V 9 bases and J 4 bases, with 16 bases left between them. Germline V gene sequence: CDR1 MNHEY, CDR2 SMNVEV (reference sequence). DNA for the CDR3: TGTGCCAGTCAGGTTGGGGGGAGTAATCAGCCCCAGCATTTT. Translated, it gives CASQVGGSNQPQHF.

This clonotype was recorded many times. The gene calls are TRBV20-1 and TRBJ2-7; 9 bases align to TRBD1. This CDR3 is built from 12 residues. Trimming took 6 bases from V and 5 from J; bases not matched to a gene: 5. Germline-derived CDR1 and CDR2 are DFQATT and SNEGSKA (reference sequence). As DNA, the CDR3 is TGCAGTGCAATGACAGGGGGAAACGAGCAGTACTTC. Encoded protein: CSAMTGGNEQYF.

This clonotype was recorded at least ten times. The J gene is TRBJ1-2, the V gene TRBV5-6, with D tentatively TRBD1 (6 bases). Per the germline V gene, CDR1 is SGHDT and CDR2 is YYEEEE. V was clipped by 4 bases and J by 7 bases, with 11 bases between them. The CDR3 extends over 12 amino acids. The CDR3 loop is CASSPHRAGYTF. The DNA for the CDR3 is TGTGCCAGCAGCCCCCACAGGGCTGGCTACACCTTC.